These 13 T cell receptor beta chains were sequenced from one sample in a study of CD8 T cells in Susac syndrome. The RNA input was about 0.5 to 1 ug, and it was reverse transcribed with random hexamers. TCRdb processed the immunoSEQ multiplex PCR reads anew with MiXCR; each CDR3 protein has one entry. The table includes about 120,000 distinct CDR3 sequences, about 94% detected once. Sequenced sample: CD4+ T cells from PBMCs. The receptor set was obtained from a human donor with multiple sclerosis.

This chain links TRBV5-1 with TRBJ1-1; D not certain. The germline V gene encodes CDR1 SGHRS and CDR2 YFSETQ. V lost 0 bases to trimming and J lost 4 bases, with 10 bases between them. The CDR3 is 14 amino acids. The CDR3 here is CASSLDVAGTEAFF. In DNA form, the CDR3 reads TGCGCCAGCAGCTTGGACGTGGCGGGCACTGAAGCTTTCTTT.

The V call is TRBV29-1, the J call TRBJ2-3, with 13 bases that match TRBD2. The CDR3 is 13 residues long. Germline lookup yields CDR1 SQVTM and CDR2 ANQGSEA. Trimming at V came to 6 bases and at J to 4 bases, leaving 1 base not matched to a gene. The chain's CDR3 is CSVGLAGADTQYF. The CDR3 DNA follows: TGCAGCGTAGGACTAGCGGGGGCAGATACGCAGTATTTT.

The table lists this clonotype with a count of one. V usage is TRBV12-3 or TRBV12-4 and J usage is TRBJ1-4; 9 bases map to TRBD1. Unmatched junction bases numbered 6, after V lost 0 bases and J lost 7 bases. The CDR3 has 16 residues. CDR3 bases: TGTGCCAGCAGTTTAGCCCCGGGACAGGGTATTGAAAAACTGTTTTTT. Its translation is CASSLAPGQGIEKLFF.

The V gene is TRBV19, the J gene TRBJ2-1, with unresolved D. The ends were cut back, 1 base at V and 8 bases at J, with 15 bases in the middle. The germline V gene has CDR1 LNHDA and CDR2 SQIVND (reference sequence). This CDR3 has 15 residues. The chain's CDR3 is CASSIVKTGRDEQFF. The CDR3, as DNA: TGTGCCAGTAGTATAGTAAAAACTGGCCGTGATGAGCAGTTCTTC.

This sequence joins TRBV6-6 and TRBJ2-1, with 9 bases that match TRBD1. The CDR3 covers 14 residues. Per germline, CDR1 MNHNY and CDR2 SVGAGI (reference sequence). The V and J ends lost 4 bases and 6 bases, in that order; junction bases with no gene match: 4. The CDR3 loop reads CASSSDRGVNEQFF. CDR3 nucleotides: TGTGCCAGCAGTTCCGACAGGGGGGTCAATGAGCAGTTCTTC.

This clonotype was counted a single time. The chain has TRBV7-2 and TRBJ1-3; 7 bases are a match to TRBD1. Germline-derived CDR1 and CDR2 are SGHTA and FQGNSA. The CDR3 runs 16 residues. The trim removed 1 base at V and 7 bases at J, leaving 10 bases unmatched. CDR3 sequence (DNA): TGTGCCAGCAGCTTAGTTCTAGGGACAGCTTCGAACACCATATATTTT. Its translation: CASSLVLGTASNTIYF.

V and J are TRBV12-3 or TRBV12-4 and TRBJ1-5; D possibly corresponds to TRBD1 (6 bases). V lost 7 bases, J lost 1 base, and 11 bases lay in between. The CDR3 is 14 residues long. The CDR3 protein is CASTRDISNQPQHF. The DNA of the CDR3 is TGTGCCAGCACCCGGGACATAAGCAATCAGCCCCAGCATTTT.

This chain uses TRBV6-1 with TRBJ2-2, with D tentatively TRBD1 or TRBD2 (5 bases each). This CDR3 is built from 16 residues. In germline, CDR1 is MNHNS, CDR2 SASEGT. V dropped 5 bases and J dropped 4 bases, with 17 bases sitting between them. CDR3 sequence: CASSTEPSGGTGELFF. The CDR3 DNA reads TGTGCCAGCAGTACGGAACCGAGTGGGGGCACCGGGGAGCTGTTTTTT.

The gene calls are TRBV7-9 and TRBJ1-4; D possibly corresponds to TRBD1 (5 bases). Germline lookup yields CDR1 SEHNR and CDR2 FQNEAQ (reference sequence). Trimming shortened V by 3 bases and J by 8 bases, and 13 bases separated the two germline ends. The CDR3 covers 14 residues. CDR3 DNA sequence: TGTGCCAGCAGCTTCGGGGCGAAGGAGGAAAAACTGTTTTTT. It encodes CASSFGAKEEKLFF.

The CDR3 is CAWSGGSPNTEAFF. In nucleotides, the CDR3 is TGTGCCTGGAGTGGGGGGTCTCCAAACACTGAAGCTTTCTTT. J is TRBJ1-1 and V is TRBV30; a weak D match, TRBD1 (5 bases). Germline CDR1 is GTSNPN and CDR2 is SVGIG (reference sequence). The CDR3 length is 14 residues. Trimming left V 1 base short and J 2 bases short, with 11 bases between.

This chain uses TRBV6-6 with TRBJ2-3; D unresolved. V dropped 2 bases and J dropped 1 base, with 4 bases sitting between them. Germline V gene lookup returns CDR1 MNHNY and CDR2 SVGAGI (reference sequence). This CDR3 spans 13 amino acids. The CDR3 nucleotides are TGTGCCAGCAGTTACGTCCGCACAGATACGCAGTATTTT. Translated, it gives CASSYVRTDTQYF.

This chain joins TRBV30 and TRBJ1-4; 8 bases agree with TRBD1. The CDR3 sequence is 13 residues long. V gave up 2 bases and J gave up 7 bases; unmatched junction bases: 3. Germline V gives CDR1 GTSNPN, CDR2 SVGIG (reference sequence). The CDR3 DNA is TGTGCCTGGAGTTCACAGGGGGGTGAAAAACTGTTTTTT. Its protein is CAWSSQGGEKLFF.

In nucleotides, the CDR3 is TGTGCCAGCAGTTTGACCCAGGGAGGTTCCGGGGCCAACGTCCTGACTTTC. Protein: CASSLTQGGSGANVLTF. This chain joins TRBV28 and TRBJ2-6, with D perhaps TRBD2 (6 bases). The germline CDR1 and CDR2 sequences are MDHEN and SYDVKM. The CDR3 spans 17 residues. Between the trimmed V and J ends, which lost 3 bases and 4 bases, there was a span of 16 bases. Looking up the rest from reference TRBV28 and TRBJ2-6 gives the full variable domain: DVKVTQSSRYLVKRTGEKVFLECVQDMDHENMFWYRQDPGLGLRLIYFSYDVKMKEKGDIPEGYSVSREKKERFSLILESASTNQTSMYLCASSLTQGGSGANVLTFGAGSRLTVL.